What follows are 5 T cell receptor beta chains derived from one specimen sequenced in a study of tumor-infiltrating lymphocytes in primary liver carcinoma. Production of TCR beta cDNA used around 0.45 ug total RNA together with a constant-region primer. Nested multiplex PCR, run for three rounds with slightly modified ARM-PCR, yielded TCR beta libraries. TRBV1-TRBV30 forward and Cbeta reverse primers drove the first two roughly 10-cycle rounds. TCRdb fed the multiplex PCR reads into MiXCR, producing one record per CDR3 protein. The sample holds about 200,000 distinct CDR3 sequences, 65% seen once. The authors took blood RNA from unsorted whole blood and also extracted germline DNA. Material for sequencing was peripheral blood. All receptors derive from a woman aged 55 to 70 with primary liver carcinoma and hepatitis B virus infection.

Turning to this clonotype: This may come from a read error, since a much larger clone is one base off. This sequence joins TRBV13 and TRBJ2-5; D is tentatively TRBD1 or TRBD2 (5 bases each). Looked up from germline, CDR1 is PRHDT and CDR2 is FYEKMQ (reference sequence). V lost 0 bases and J lost 2, with 10 bases in between. The CDR3 is 15 amino acids. As DNA, the CDR3 is TGTGCCAGCAGCTTAGGCCTGGGACCGCAAGAGACCCAGTACTTC. Translated: CASSLGLGPQETQYF.

This clonotype was recorded a few times. The chain couples TRBV14 to TRBJ1-1, with no clear D. Germline-derived CDR1 and CDR2 are SGHDN and FVKESK. The CDR3 sequence is 13 residues long. V was pared by 0 bases and J by 5 bases, with 7 bases between. The DNA of the CDR3 is TGTGCCAGCAGCCAAGATCTTGGTACTGAAGCTTTCTTT. Encoded protein: CASSQDLGTEAFF.

This clonotype was seen at least ten times. This sequence joins TRBV4-1 and TRBJ1-1, with D uncertain. This CDR3 has 15 residues. The germline V and J ends were trimmed by 1 base and 4 bases, with 13 bases remaining between them. Germline values: CDR1 MGHRA, CDR2 YSYEKL. The CDR3 spells CASSQGRVGSTEAFF. As DNA, the CDR3 is TGCGCCAGCAGCCAAGGACGGGTTGGGAGCACTGAAGCTTTCTTT.

This sequence joins TRBV2 and TRBJ1-2, with D possibly TRBD1 on 6 matching bases. Germline V gene data show CDR1 as SNHLY and CDR2 as FYNNEI. Trimming took 4 bases from V and 4 from J, leaving 13 bases between them. This CDR3 comprises 14 residues. The CDR3 sequence is CASSVDSIFYGYTF. CDR3 bases: TGTGCCAGCAGTGTGGACAGTATTTTCTATGGCTACACCTTC.

This clonotype was observed a handful of times. The chain employs TRBV9 and TRBJ2-1; tentatively, D is TRBD2 (5 bases). Trimming left V 4 bases short and J 2 bases short, with 10 bases between. Germline assignment: CDR1 SGDLS and CDR2 YYNGEE. The CDR3 runs to 14 residues. The chain's CDR3 is CASSRTGAYNEQFF. CDR3 sequence (DNA): TGTGCCAGCAGCCGCACCGGGGCCTACAATGAGCAGTTCTTC.